This TCR beta chain emerged from a study of cytomegalovirus exposure and HLA in healthy donors. The primer mix had 60 Vbeta and 13 Jbeta primers. Profiling relied on immunoSEQ multiplex PCR, and the TCRdb table lists in-frame clones only, not all of them. The sample carries under 300,000 clones, 70% to 90% recorded once. Study results and caveats: Looking again later, the authors saw that most CMV-associated TCR beta chains seemed HLA-restricted. In vitro work confirmed that three CMV-associated chains recognize CMV antigens. Certain indistinguishable V segments, among them TRBV6-2 and TRBV6-3, were excluded.

In germline, CDR1 is SGHKS, CDR2 YYEKEE (reference sequence). V lost 0 bases and J 0 bases, leaving 7 bases between the germline ends. The CDR3 consists of 15 residues. Of note for this clone: Its target is not known.

Sequenced: PBMCs. The chain couples TRBV5-5 to TRBJ1-5; D is possibly TRBD1 (5 bases). This clonotype originated in a man aged 35 to 55 in good health and CMV-seropositive. CDR3 region: CASSLGRGSNQPQHF. The CDR3, as DNA: TGTGCCAGCAGCTTGGGGAGGGGTAGCAATCAGCCCCAGCATTTT.